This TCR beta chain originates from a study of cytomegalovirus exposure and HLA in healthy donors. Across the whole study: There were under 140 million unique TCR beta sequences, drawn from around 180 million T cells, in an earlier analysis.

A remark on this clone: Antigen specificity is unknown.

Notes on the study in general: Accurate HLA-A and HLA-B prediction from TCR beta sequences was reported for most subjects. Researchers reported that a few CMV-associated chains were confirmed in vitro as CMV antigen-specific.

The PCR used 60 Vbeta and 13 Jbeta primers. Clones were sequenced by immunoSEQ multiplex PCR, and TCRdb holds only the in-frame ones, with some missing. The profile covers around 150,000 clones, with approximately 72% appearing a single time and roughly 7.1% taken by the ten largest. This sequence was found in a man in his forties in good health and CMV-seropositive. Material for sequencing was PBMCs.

CDR3 DNA: TGTGCCAGCAGTGGGGGGGATCATAATTCACCCCTCCACTTT. Amino acid sequence: CASSGGDHNSPLHF. The V gene is TRBV28, the J gene TRBJ1-6; TRBD1 might be the D (5 bases). Germline V gene lookup returns CDR1 MDHEN and CDR2 SYDVKM. Deletions cut 5 bases from V and 5 bases from J, with 10 bases between. The CDR3 runs to 14 residues.